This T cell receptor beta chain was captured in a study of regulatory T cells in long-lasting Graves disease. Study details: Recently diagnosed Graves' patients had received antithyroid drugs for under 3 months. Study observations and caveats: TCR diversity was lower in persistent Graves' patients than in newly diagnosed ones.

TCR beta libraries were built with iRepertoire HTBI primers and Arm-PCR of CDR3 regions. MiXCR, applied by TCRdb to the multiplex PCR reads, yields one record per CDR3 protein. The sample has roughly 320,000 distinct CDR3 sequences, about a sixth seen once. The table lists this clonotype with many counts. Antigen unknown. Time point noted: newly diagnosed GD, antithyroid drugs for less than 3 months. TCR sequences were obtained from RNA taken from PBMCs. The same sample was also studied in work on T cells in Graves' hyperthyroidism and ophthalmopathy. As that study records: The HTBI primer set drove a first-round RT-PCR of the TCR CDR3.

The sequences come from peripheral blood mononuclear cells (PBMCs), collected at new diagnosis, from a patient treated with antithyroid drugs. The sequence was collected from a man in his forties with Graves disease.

This CDR3 reads CASSLEQGVDTQYF. CDR3 in DNA: TGTGCCAGCAGCTTGGAACAGGGAGTGGATACGCAGTATTTT. The chain uses TRBV5-4 and TRBJ2-3; possibly TRBD1 for D (6 bases). V shed 0 bases and J shed 6 bases, with 11 bases lying between them. The CDR3 is made up of 14 amino acids. Germline V gene lookup returns CDR1 SGHNT and CDR2 YYREEE (reference sequence). Variable domain in full (rest from reference TRBV5-4 and TRBJ2-3): ETGVTQSPTHLIKTRGQQVTLRCSSQSGHNTVSWYQQALGQGPQFIFQYYREEENGRGNFPPRFSGLQFPNYSSELNVNALELDDSALYLCASSLEQGVDTQYFGPGTRLTVL.